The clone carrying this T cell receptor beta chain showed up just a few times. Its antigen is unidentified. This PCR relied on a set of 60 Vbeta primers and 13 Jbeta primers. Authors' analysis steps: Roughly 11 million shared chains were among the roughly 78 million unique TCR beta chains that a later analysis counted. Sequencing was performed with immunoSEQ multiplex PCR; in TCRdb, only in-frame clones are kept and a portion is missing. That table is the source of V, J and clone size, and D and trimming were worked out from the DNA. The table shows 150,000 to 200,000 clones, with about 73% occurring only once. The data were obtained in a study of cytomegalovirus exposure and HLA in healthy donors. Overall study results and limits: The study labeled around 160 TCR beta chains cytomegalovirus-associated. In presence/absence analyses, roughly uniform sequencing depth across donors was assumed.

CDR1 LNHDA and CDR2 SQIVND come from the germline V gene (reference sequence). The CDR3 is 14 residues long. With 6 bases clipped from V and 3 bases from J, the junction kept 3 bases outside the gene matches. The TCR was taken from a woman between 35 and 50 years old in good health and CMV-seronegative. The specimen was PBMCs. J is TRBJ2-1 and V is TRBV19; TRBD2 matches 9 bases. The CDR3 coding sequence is TGTGCCAGTAGCCTAGCGGGGTTCTACAATGAGCAGTTCTTC. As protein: CASSLAGFYNEQFF.